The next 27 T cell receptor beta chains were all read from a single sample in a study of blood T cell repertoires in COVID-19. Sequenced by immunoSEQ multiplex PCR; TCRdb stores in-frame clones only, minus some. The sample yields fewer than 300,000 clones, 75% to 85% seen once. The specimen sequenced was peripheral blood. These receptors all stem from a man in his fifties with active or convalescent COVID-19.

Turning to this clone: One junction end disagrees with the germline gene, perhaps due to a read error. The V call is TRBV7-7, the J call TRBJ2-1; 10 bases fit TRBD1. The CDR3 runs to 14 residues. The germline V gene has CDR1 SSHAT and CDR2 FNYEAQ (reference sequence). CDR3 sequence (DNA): TGTGCTAGCAGCCCCGGGACAGGGGTCAATGAGCAGTTCTTC. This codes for CASSPGTGVNEQFF. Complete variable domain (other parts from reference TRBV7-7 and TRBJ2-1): GAGVSQSPRYKVTKRGQDVTLRCDPISSHATLYWYQQALGQGPEFLTYFNYEAQPDKSGLPSDRFSAERPEGSISTLTIQRTEQRDSAMYRCASSPGTGVNEQFFGPGTRLTVL.

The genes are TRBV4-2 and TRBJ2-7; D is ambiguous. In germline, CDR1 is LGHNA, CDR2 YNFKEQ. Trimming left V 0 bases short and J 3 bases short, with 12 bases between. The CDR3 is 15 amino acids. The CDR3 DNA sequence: TGTGCCAGCAGCCAAGAGTCACCAGGATACTACGAGCAGTACTTC. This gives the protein CASSQESPGYYEQYF.

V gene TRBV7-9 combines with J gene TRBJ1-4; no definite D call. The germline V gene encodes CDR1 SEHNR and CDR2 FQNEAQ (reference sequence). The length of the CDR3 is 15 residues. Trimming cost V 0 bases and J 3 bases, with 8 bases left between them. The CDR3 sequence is CASSLAQPSNEKLFF. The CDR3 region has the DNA TGTGCCAGCAGCTTAGCACAGCCGTCTAATGAAAAACTGTTTTTT.

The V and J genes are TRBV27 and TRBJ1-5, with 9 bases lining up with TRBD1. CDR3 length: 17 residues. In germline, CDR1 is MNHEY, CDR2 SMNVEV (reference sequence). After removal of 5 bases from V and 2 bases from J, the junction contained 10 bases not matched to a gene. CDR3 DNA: TGTGCCAGCAGTCTGTTCGGGACAGGGAGGGGCAATCAGCCCCAGCATTTT. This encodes CASSLFGTGRGNQPQHF.

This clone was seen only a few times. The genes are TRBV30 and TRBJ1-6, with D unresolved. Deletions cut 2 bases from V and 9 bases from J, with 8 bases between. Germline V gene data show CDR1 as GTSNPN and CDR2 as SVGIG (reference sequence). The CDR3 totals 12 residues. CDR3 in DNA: TGTGCCTGGAGTCGGACTGTTTCACCCCTCCACTTT. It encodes CAWSRTVSPLHF.

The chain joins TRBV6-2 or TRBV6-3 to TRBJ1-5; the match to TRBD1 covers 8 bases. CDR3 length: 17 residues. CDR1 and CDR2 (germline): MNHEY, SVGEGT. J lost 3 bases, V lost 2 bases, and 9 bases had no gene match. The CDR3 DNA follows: TGTGCCAGCAGTTACAGGTATGACAGGGGCAACAATCAGCCCCAGCATTTT. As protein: CASSYRYDRGNNQPQHF.

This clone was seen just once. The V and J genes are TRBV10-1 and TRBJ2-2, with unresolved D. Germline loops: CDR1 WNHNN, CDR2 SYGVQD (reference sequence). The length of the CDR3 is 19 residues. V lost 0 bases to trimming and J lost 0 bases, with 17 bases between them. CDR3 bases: TGCGCCAGCAGTGAGTCACTATTACCGATGGAAACGAACACCGGGGAGCTGTTTTTT. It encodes CASSESLLPMETNTGELFF.

The CDR3: CASSLAQEGSNTEAFF. The CDR3 DNA reads as TGCGCCAGCAGCTTGGCCCAAGAGGGCTCGAACACTGAAGCTTTCTTT. This chain uses TRBV5-1 with TRBJ1-1, with D uncertain. V lost 0 bases, J lost 1 base, and 13 bases lay in between. Per the germline V gene, CDR1 is SGHRS and CDR2 is YFSETQ. CDR3 length: 16 amino acids. The full variable domain, in which reference TRBV5-1 and TRBJ1-1 provide the parts outside the CDR3, is KAGVTQTPRYLIKTRGQQVTLSCSPISGHRSVSWYQQTPGQGLQFLFEYFSETQRNKGNFPGRFSGRQFSNSRSEMNVSTLELGDSALYLCASSLAQEGSNTEAFFGQGTRLTVV.

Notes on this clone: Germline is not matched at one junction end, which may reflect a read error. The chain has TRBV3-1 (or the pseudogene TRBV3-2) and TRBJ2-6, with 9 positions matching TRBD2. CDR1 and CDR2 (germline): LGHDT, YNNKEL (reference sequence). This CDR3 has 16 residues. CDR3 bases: TGTGCCAGCACCCAAGCGGGAGGAGCGGGGGCCAACGTCCTGACTTTC. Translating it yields CASTQAGGAGANVLTF.

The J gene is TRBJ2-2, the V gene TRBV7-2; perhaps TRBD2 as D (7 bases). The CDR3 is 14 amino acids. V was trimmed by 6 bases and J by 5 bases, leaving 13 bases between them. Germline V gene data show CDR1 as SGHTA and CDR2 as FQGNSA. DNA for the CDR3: TGTGCCAGCAGTTGGGGGGGCGCAACCGGGGAGCTGTTTTTT. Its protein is CASSWGGATGELFF. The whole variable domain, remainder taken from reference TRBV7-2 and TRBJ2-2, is GAGVSQSPSNKVTEKGKDVELRCDPISGHTALYWYRQSLGQGLEFLIYFQGNSAPDKSGLPSDRFSAERTGGSVSTLTIQRTQQEDSAVYLCASSWGGATGELFFGEGSRLTVL.

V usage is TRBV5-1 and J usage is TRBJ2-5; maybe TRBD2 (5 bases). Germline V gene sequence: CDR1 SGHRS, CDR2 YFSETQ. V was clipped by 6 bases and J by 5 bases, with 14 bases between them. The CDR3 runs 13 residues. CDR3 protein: CASTKGPGETQYF. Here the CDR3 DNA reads TGCGCCAGCACGAAGGGCCCGGGGGAGACCCAGTACTTC.

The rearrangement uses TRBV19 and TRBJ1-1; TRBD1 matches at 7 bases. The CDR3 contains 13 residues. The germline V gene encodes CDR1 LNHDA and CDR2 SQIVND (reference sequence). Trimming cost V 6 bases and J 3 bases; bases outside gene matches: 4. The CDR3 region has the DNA TGTGCCAGTAGGGGGACAGAATACACTGAAGCTTTCTTT. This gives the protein CASRGTEYTEAFF.

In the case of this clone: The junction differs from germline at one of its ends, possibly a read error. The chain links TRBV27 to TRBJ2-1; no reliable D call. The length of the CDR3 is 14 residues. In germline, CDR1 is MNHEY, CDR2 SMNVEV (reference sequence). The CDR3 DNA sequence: TGTGCCAGCAGTTTGGGTATAGCCTACAATGAGCAGCTCTTC. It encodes CASSLGIAYNEQLF.

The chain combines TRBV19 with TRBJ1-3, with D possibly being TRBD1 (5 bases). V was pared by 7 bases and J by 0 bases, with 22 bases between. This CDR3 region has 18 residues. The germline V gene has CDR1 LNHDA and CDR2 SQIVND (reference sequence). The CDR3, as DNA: TGTGCCAGTACCCTCAATCCCAGGGTGTGGAGCTCTGGAAACACCATATATTTT. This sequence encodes CASTLNPRVWSSGNTIYF.

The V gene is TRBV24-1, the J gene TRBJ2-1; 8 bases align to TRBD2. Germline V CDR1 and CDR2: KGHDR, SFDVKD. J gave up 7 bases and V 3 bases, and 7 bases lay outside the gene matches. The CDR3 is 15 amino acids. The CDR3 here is CATSDRAGARNEQFF. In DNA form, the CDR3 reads TGTGCCACCAGTGATCGAGCGGGAGCTAGGAATGAGCAGTTCTTC.

Here the CDR3 DNA reads TGTGCCAGCAGCGCCTCCGCCCGGGCTAGCGGGAGCGTCGATGAGCAGTTCTTC. Translated: CASSASARASGSVDEQFF. The V gene is TRBV9, the J gene TRBJ2-1; 10 nucleotides line up with TRBD2. Germline-derived CDR1 and CDR2 are SGDLS and YYNGEE. V lost 3 bases and J lost 8; bases outside the gene matches: 17. This CDR3 region has 18 residues.

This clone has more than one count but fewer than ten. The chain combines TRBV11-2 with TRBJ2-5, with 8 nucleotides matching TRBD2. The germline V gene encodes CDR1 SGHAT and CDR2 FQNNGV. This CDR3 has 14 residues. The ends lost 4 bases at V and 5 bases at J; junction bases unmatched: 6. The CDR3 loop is CASSSSSGSETQYF. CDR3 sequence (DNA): TGTGCCAGCAGCTCTTCTAGCGGGTCGGAGACCCAGTACTTC.

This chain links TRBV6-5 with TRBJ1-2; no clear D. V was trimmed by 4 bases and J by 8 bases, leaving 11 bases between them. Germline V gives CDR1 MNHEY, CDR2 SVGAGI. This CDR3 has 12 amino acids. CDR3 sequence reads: CASSSQGSGYTF. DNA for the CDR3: TGTGCCAGCAGTTCTCAAGGTAGCGGCTACACCTTC.

The CDR3 region is CASSRDRIRRSPLHF. In DNA, the CDR3 is TGTGCCAGCAGCCGGGACAGAATTAGGCGCTCACCCCTCCACTTT. This sequence joins TRBV5-6 and TRBJ1-6, with 7 bases lining up with TRBD1. Germline-derived CDR1 and CDR2 are SGHDT and YYEEEE. Losses at the gene ends were 4 bases for V and 10 bases for J; bases not matched to a gene: 11. The CDR3 totals 15 residues. The variable domain in full, with the rest retrieved from reference TRBV5-6 and TRBJ1-6, is DAGVTQSPTHLIKTRGQQVTLRCSPKSGHDTVSWYQQALGQGPQFIFQYYEEEERQRGNFPDRFSGHQFPNYSSELNVNALLLGDSALYLCASSRDRIRRSPLHFGNGTRLTVT.

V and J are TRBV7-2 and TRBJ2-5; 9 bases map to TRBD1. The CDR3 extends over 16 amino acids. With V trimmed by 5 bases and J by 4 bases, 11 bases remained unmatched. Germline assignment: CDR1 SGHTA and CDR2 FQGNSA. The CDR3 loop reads CASSPRDRVRGETQYF. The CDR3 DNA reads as TGTGCCAGCAGCCCACGGGACAGGGTCAGAGGAGAGACCCAGTACTTC.

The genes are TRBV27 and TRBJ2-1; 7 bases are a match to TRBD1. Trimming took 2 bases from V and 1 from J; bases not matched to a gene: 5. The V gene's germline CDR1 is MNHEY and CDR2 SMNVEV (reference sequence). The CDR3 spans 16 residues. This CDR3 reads CASSLRAGGSYNEQFF. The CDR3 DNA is TGTGCCAGCAGTTTACGGGCAGGGGGTTCCTACAATGAGCAGTTCTTC.

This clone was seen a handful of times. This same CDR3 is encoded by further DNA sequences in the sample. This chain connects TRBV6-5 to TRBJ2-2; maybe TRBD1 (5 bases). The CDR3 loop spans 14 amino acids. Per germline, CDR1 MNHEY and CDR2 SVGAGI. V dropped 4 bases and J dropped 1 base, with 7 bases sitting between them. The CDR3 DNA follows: TGTGCCAGCAGTTCAACAGGGAACACCGGGGAGCTGTTTTTT. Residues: CASSSTGNTGELFF.

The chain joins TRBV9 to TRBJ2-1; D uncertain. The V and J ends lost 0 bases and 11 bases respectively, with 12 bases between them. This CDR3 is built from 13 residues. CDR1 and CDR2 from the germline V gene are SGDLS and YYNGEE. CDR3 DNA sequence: TGTGCCAGCAGCGTAGTCATAGATAGCAAGCAGTTCTTC. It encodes CASSVVIDSKQFF.

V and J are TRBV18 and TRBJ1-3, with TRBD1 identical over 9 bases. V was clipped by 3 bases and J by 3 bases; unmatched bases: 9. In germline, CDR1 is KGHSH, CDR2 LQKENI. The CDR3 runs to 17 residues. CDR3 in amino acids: CASSPAKRQGDGNTIYF. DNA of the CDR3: TGTGCCAGCTCACCGGCGAAGAGACAGGGGGATGGAAACACCATATATTTT.

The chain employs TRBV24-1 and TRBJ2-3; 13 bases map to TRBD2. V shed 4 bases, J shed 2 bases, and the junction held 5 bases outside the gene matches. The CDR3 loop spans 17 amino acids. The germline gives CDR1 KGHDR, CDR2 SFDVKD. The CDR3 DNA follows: TGTGCCACCAGTGACACGGGACTAGCGGGATACACAGATACGCAGTATTTT. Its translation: CATSDTGLAGYTDTQYF.

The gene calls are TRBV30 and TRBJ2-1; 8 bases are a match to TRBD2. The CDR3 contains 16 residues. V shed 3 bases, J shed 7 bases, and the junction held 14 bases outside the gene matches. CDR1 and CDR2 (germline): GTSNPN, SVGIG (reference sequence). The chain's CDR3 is CAWSAQWGLVKNEQFF. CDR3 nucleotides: TGTGCCTGGAGCGCACAGTGGGGACTAGTGAAGAATGAGCAGTTCTTC.

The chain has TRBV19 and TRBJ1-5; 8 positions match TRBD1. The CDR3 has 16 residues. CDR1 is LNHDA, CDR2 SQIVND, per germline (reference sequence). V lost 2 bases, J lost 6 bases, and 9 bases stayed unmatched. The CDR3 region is CASSIRSSGGFQPQHF. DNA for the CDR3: TGTGCCAGTAGTATAAGATCCTCAGGGGGCTTTCAGCCCCAGCATTTT.